Listed below are T cell receptor beta chains from one sample, sequenced in a study of shared clonotypes between healthy human individuals. Generated by immunoSEQ multiplex PCR, the TCRdb table keeps only in-frame clones and is missing some. The sample shows fewer than 1.6 million clones, approximately 98.5% of them seen only once. The sequenced sample was naive CD4+ T cells sorted from blood. The receptors derive from a man aged 25-45 years in good health. CDR3s include the opening cysteine and the closing phenylalanine or tryptophan. D genes are given only for firm matches. The size entry is marked missing in some rows and otherwise reads once, few, many or a size class.

>.|TRBV5-5|.|TRBJ2-5
CASSLSGWIQETQYF
TGTGCCAGCAGCTTGTCGGGTTGGATCCAAGAGACCCAGTACTTC
>.|TRBV27|once|TRBJ2-2
CASSSRPDGGELFF
TGTGCCAGCAGTTCTCGGCCGGATGGAGGGGAGCTGTTTTTT
>TRBD2|TRBV5-4|.|TRBJ2-3
CASSLGLAEGTDTQYF
TGTGCCAGCAGCTTGGGACTAGCGGAGGGCACAGATACGCAGTATTTT
>.|TRBV5-1|.|TRBJ2-1
CASSSKGEVNNEQFF
TGCGCCAGCAGCTCGAAGGGTGAAGTTAACAATGAGCAGTTCTTC
>.|TRBV5-4|.|TRBJ2-1
CATEQWVVGNEQFF
TGTGCCACCGAACAGTGGGTCGTGGGCAATGAGCAGTTCTTC
>TRBD2|TRBV5-1|.|TRBJ2-1
CASSTGTSGNGEQFF
TGCGCCAGCAGCACTGGGACTAGCGGGAACGGGGAGCAGTTCTTC
>.|TRBV10-3|.|TRBJ2-7
CAISPVGVSPRYEQYF
TGTGCCATCAGCCCAGTGGGAGTATCCCCTCGTTACGAGCAGTACTTC
>.|TRBV6-4|.|TRBJ2-2
CASKAWQNTGELFF
TGTGCCAGCAAGGCTTGGCAGAACACCGGGGAGCTGTTTTTT
>TRBD2|TRBV5-1|.|TRBJ2-3
CASSLESGSLDTQYF
TGCGCCAGCAGCTTGGAGAGCGGGAGCCTGGATACGCAGTATTTT
>TRBD2|TRBV18|.|TRBJ2-3
CASSPLAGGRTDTQYF
TGTGCCAGCTCACCTCTAGCGGGAGGGCGCACAGATACGCAGTATTTT
>.|TRBV5-1|.|TRBJ1-3
CASSVREGAGNTIYF
TGCGCCAGCAGCGTCAGAGAAGGCGCTGGAAACACCATATATTTT
>TRBD1|TRBV5-4|.|TRBJ2-6
CASSRGQGLSSGANVLTF
TGTGCCAGCAGCCGGGGACAGGGTCTTAGCTCTGGGGCCAACGTCCTGACTTTC
>.|TRBV10-1|.|TRBJ2-3
CASSESTDTQYF
TGCGCCAGCAGTGAGTCCACAGATACGCAGTATTTT
>.|TRBV7-9|.|TRBJ2-7
CASSDPLNRAASYEQYF
TGTGCCAGCTCCGACCCACTAAACCGGGCCGCAAGTTACGAGCAGTACTTC
>TRBD2|TRBV19|.|TRBJ2-7
CASSSRSLAGRYEQYF
TGTGCCAGTAGTAGCCGTAGCCTAGCGGGACGCTACGAGCAGTACTTC